This T cell receptor beta chain was obtained from a study of Ad26.COV2.S vaccination and SARS-CoV-2 variants. Study findings and constraints: After vaccination, substantial breadth of spike-specific CD8+ and CD4+ responses was reported.

Documented treatment: around 19 received Ad26.COV2.S at low or high dose, single or two shots; roughly five received placebo; per-sample allocation not given. After the first vaccine or placebo injection, samples were drawn on day 63. Boston supplied an adult donor aged 18-55 years. An Ad26 vector that expressed Wuhan-strain SARS-CoV-2 spike constituted the vaccine. Worth noting for this clone: Antigen unknown.

TCRdb's table, derived via immunoSEQ multiplex PCR, lists solely in-frame clones and lacks some. The sample shows 380,000 or so clones, about 80% of them seen only once. The CDR3 has 15 residues. Trimming pared 1 base from V and 8 bases from J, leaving 12 bases between. Germline CDR1 and CDR2: SGHAT and FQNNGV. This material consisted of peripheral blood, taken in a trial of Ad26.COV2.S vaccine versus placebo. The sequence was obtained from a person aged 18 to 65 who received the Ad26.COV2.S COVID-19 vaccine or a placebo. The rearrangement joins TRBV11-2 to TRBJ1-6; weak D call: TRBD1 (6 bases). CDR3 amino acids: CASSLVRGAYSPLHF. Here the CDR3 DNA reads TGTGCCAGCAGCTTAGTTCGGGGGGCGTATTCACCCCTCCACTTT.